This TCR beta chain was documented in a study of T cell repertoires in cytomegalovirus infection. Study details: Recently identified HLA-C-restricted CMV epitopes and well-studied HLA-B-restricted CMV epitopes were used by the study.

In TCRdb, the reads were re-called with MiXCR into one record per CDR3 protein. The table includes approximately 910,000 distinct CDR3 sequences, roughly 30% detected once. Whole-study findings and limits: In two of eight donors, the top clonotype was HLA-C-restricted CMV-specific. Pooled public TCR beta family frequency picked out CMV carriers with the relevant HLA.

Comment on this clonotype: Antigen: not known.

Per the germline V gene, CDR1 is MDHEN and CDR2 is SYDVKM. The V gene end was trimmed by 7 bases and the J gene end by 5 bases; junction bases not matched to a gene: 11. The CDR3 loop spans 15 amino acids. This material consisted of cultured CD8+ T cells from PBMCs, taken from culture after CMV antigen stimulation. The chain joins TRBV28 to TRBJ2-1; TRBD1 agrees at 7 bases. The source is a human donor in good health (CMV status not recorded). Some clones in this sample may be carry-over from other donors' samples. CDR3 coding DNA: TGTGCCAGCACAAAAGGACAGGCTATTCACAATGAGCAGTTCTTC. It translates to CASTKGQAIHNEQFF.